This entry features one T cell receptor (beta chain) sequence. Produced via immunoSEQ multiplex PCR; TCRdb's table is partial and in-frame only. The table shows about 17,000 clones, with around 82% occurring only once. These data come from a study of blood T cell repertoires in COVID-19. Study details: From T cells, B-cell-depleted T cells, or PBMCs came the material, which was cDNA or gDNA.

The receptor comes from a man between 60 and 75 years old with active or convalescent COVID-19. Source material: peripheral blood.

The chain's CDR3 is CASSQAGEQYF. CDR3 bases: TGTGCCAGCAGCCAAGCAGGAGAGCAGTACTTC. J is TRBJ2-7 and V is TRBV3-1 (or the pseudogene TRBV3-2); D is unresolved. Trimming removed 1 base from V and 7 bases from J, with 5 bases in between. This CDR3 spans 11 amino acids. CDR1 is LGHDT, CDR2 YNNKEL, per germline (reference sequence).